Given below is one T cell receptor beta chain in context. This clone was counted between two and nine times. There is no known antigen for this receptor. Base qualities were left out, and no much larger clone turns up one base away. The ViraFEST assay stimulated PBMC with viral peptide pools and then used TCR sequencing to identify antigen-specific CD4+ T cell clonotypes by expansion. After 10 to 11 days of culture, CD4+ T cells were isolated with the EasySep CD4+ T cell isolation kit. None of the healthy vaccine recipients had a prior SARS-CoV-2 infection, which was confirmed by nucleocapsid antibody tests that came back negative both before and after vaccination. Fewer than 2.5 million PBMC per well were cultured in IMDM with around 5.3% human AB serum, roughly 11 IU/ml IL-2 and gentamicin, plus 10 ug/ml peptides. On days 3 and 7, half of the culture medium was replaced with fresh IL-2-containing medium. Unless noted otherwise, every peptide stimulation condition was grown in triplicate wells. Using Ficoll-Paque Plus gradient centrifugation, PBMC were separated from whole blood and then either used fresh or cryopreserved at -140C. The overlapping peptide pools covered the spike proteins of SARS-CoV-2 as well as those of the common cold coronaviruses HCoV-NL63, HCoV-OC43 and HCoV-229E. Genomic DNA was extracted from cultured CD4+ T cells with the QIAamp micro DNA kit.

Library construction relied on the immunoSEQ multiplex PCR assay. DNA from the cultured, isolated CD4+ T cells was subjected to TCR beta CDR3 sequencing. Per the original workflow: Non-productive TCR sequences were removed and reads were trimmed to the CDR3 region, keeping CDR3s of at least 7 amino acids. Antigen-specific clonotypes were identified with the MANAFEST web app by comparing expansion in peptide wells against reference cultures. For clones to be considered positive, expansion at FDR<0.05 versus reference and all other wells, an odds ratio above 5, and a frequency above 0.1% in two replicate wells were required. Cross-reactive clonotypes were defined as significantly expanded in SARS-CoV-2 spike wells and in at least one common cold coronavirus spike condition. Using the stringdist R package, CDR3 similarity was measured by Levenshtein distance, and unrooted trees were constructed with ape in R 3.6.1. Not all clones reach the TCRdb copy of this immuneACCESS table, which keeps in-frame sequences only. Checked studies attribute under half of the gap to unresolved V genes and leave the rest unexplained. That table gives V, J and clone size, and the DNA gave D and trimming. Counted in this sample were tens of thousands of clones; more than 60% of them appeared once. The ten most abundant clones make up around 16% of the sample.

This record belongs to a study of vaccination effects on CD4 cells after COVID-19 (dated 2022 in TCRdb). For context, the study as a whole: Each participant got two doses of an mRNA SARS-CoV-2 vaccine, either BNT162b2 or mRNA-1273. SARS-CoV-2 spike-specific CD4+ TCR repertoires from before and after mRNA vaccination were compared in COVID-19 convalescent patients and in infection-naive vaccine recipients. Cultures from other donors in the study were sequenced with the Oncomine TCR Beta short-read assay on an Illumina iSeq 100. The full study included around nine COVID-19 convalescent patients and a few SARS-CoV-2-naive healthy vaccine recipients.

On the study overall, not on this receptor specifically: Only a small number of convalescent patients were included, and no early post-infection timepoints were available, which limited the study. Both infection-induced and vaccine-induced clones contracted markedly at late post-vaccination timepoints, which is consistent with waning T cell responses. Among healthy vaccine recipients, nearly all vaccine-induced clones were SARS-CoV-2 mono-reactive, and just 1 of 255 was cross-reactive with common cold coronaviruses.

CDR1 and CDR2 are read off the germline V gene as KGHSH and LQKENI. V is reduced by 6 bases and J by 6 bases, leaving a spacing of 8 bases between them. Including cysteine and phenylalanine, the CDR3 has 11 amino acids. Only the CDR3 portion is preserved as DNA: 33 bases, with reading frame beginning at the first base. The sequenced sample was CD4+ T cells from PBMCs cultured with SARS-CoV-2 spike peptides, obtained before COVID-19 vaccination. The cell subset or site tag for this specimen amounts to: SARS-CoV-2 spike overlapping peptide pool stimulation. The V and J segments used are TRBV18 and TRBJ1-2; the D gene is unclear. The sequence came from a human donor who received a COVID-19 vaccine. In nucleotides, the sequence is TGTGCCAGCTCGGACCTGGATGGCTACACCTTC. It translates as CASSDLDGYTF.